What follows are 5 T cell receptor beta chains derived from one specimen sequenced in a study of a mutant IDH1 vaccine in newly diagnosed glioma. No cognate antigen is known for these TCRs. Clones were sequenced by immunoSEQ multiplex PCR, and TCRdb holds only the in-frame ones, with some missing. Of some 31,000 clones in the sample, around 80% were seen once. Documented time point: week 23, last vaccination. With topical imiquimod, each dose of the vaccine consisted of 300 ug of mutant IDH1 20-mer peptide. The material sequenced was PBMCs, taken from a glioma patient whose treatment included an IDH1 peptide vaccine. These receptor sequences come from a woman aged 18-35 years with glioma.

This clone appeared a few times. The chain couples TRBV5-6 to TRBJ1-5, with D uncertain. Germline lookup yields CDR1 SGHDT and CDR2 YYEEEE. V was clipped by 0 bases and J by 3 bases, with 1 base between them. The CDR3 runs 12 residues. CDR3: CASSLVNQPQHF. The CDR3 coding sequence is TGTGCCAGCAGCTTGGTCAATCAGCCCCAGCATTTT.

This clone was counted once. V usage is TRBV19 and J usage is TRBJ1-2; D may be TRBD1 (5 bases). The CDR3 is 15 residues long. Trimming cost V 5 bases and J 3 bases, with 16 bases left between them. The germline V gene encodes CDR1 LNHDA and CDR2 SQIVND (reference sequence). The CDR3 here is CASSARDRPDYGYTF. In DNA form, the CDR3 reads TGTGCCAGTAGTGCACGGGACCGCCCAGACTATGGCTACACCTTC.

The chain is built from TRBV10-3 and TRBJ2-7; the D gene is possibly TRBD1 (7 bases). The germline gives CDR1 ENHRY, CDR2 SYGVKD. The germline V and J ends were trimmed by 0 bases and 3 bases, with 12 bases remaining between them. CDR3 length: 15 residues. The CDR3 region is CAISESSQGGYEQYF. In DNA, the CDR3 is TGTGCCATCAGTGAGTCTAGTCAGGGGGGCTACGAGCAGTACTTC.

The sample holds one count of this clone. The chain combines TRBV5-6 with TRBJ2-1; TRBD2 is a possible D gene (5 bases). V lost 7 bases and J lost 16, with 18 bases in between. Germline CDR1 and CDR2: SGHDT and YYEEEE. This CDR3 spans 11 amino acids. For the CDR3, the DNA is TGTGCCAGCCGCGCGGGTTCCCAGACTTTCTTC. This gives the protein CASRAGSQTFF.

V gene TRBV7-2 combines with J gene TRBJ1-1; D is undetermined. Germline lookup yields CDR1 SGHTA and CDR2 FQGNSA. The V end was cut by 3 bases, the J end by 3 bases, with 11 bases between. The CDR3 covers 14 residues. CDR3 sequence: CASSFMLLDTEAFF. Written as DNA, the CDR3 is TGTGCCAGCAGCTTCATGTTACTCGACACTGAAGCTTTCTTT.